This T cell receptor (beta chain) comes out of a study of patients and donors after allogeneic stem cell transplantation. Losses at the gene ends were 0 bases for V and 4 bases for J; bases not matched to a gene: 4. This CDR3 spans 15 amino acids. The germline CDR1 and CDR2 sequences are PRHDT and FYEKMQ (reference sequence). TCRdb used MiXCR to reprocess the RT-PCR reads, holding one entry per CDR3 protein. The sample contains about 89,000 distinct CDR3 sequences, 40% to 60% of which appear only once. Material: blood, either unsorted or a sorted T cell fraction (not recorded which). This clonotype originated in a human donor who was either an allogeneic HSCT recipient or a stem cell or donor lymphocyte infusion donor (not recorded which). It is not recorded whose cells these are; they may come from a transplant donor. The V gene is TRBV13, the J gene TRBJ1-2; 8 bases line up with TRBD1. The CDR3 loop is CASSLGDREFYGYTF. The CDR3 DNA is TGTGCCAGCAGCTTAGGGGACAGGGAGTTCTATGGCTACACCTTC.